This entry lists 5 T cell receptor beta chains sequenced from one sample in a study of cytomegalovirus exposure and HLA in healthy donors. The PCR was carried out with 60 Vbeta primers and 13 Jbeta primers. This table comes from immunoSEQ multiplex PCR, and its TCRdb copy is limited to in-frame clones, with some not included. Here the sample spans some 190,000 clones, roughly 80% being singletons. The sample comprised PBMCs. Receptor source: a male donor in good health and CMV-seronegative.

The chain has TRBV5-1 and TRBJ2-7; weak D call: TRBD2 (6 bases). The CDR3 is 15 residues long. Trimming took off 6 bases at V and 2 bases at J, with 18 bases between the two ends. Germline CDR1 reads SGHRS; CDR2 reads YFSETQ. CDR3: CASTSLAERTYEQYF. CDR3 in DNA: TGCGCCAGCACCTCGTTAGCGGAGAGGACCTACGAGCAGTACTTC.

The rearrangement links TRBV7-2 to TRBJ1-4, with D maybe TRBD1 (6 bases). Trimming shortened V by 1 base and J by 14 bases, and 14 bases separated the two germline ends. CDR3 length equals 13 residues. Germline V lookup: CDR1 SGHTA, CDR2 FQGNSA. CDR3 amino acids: CASSLDEGGVLFF. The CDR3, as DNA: TGTGCCAGCAGCTTAGATGAAGGGGGAGTTCTGTTTTTT.

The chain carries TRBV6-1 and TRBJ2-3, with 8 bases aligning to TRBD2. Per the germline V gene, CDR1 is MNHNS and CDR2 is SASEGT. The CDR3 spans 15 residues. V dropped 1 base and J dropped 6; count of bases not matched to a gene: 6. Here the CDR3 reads CASSEVRGGADTQYF. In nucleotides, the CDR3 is TGTGCCAGCAGTGAAGTACGGGGGGGAGCGGATACGCAGTATTTT.

For the CDR3, the DNA is TGTGCCAGCAGCCTCGGGAAAATTGGAAACACCATATATTTT. It is translated as CASSLGKIGNTIYF. The rearrangement links TRBV4-2 to TRBJ1-3; D not resolved. The CDR3 spans 14 residues. The V end was cut by 4 bases, the J end by 3 bases, with 10 bases between. Per the germline V gene, CDR1 is LGHNA and CDR2 is YNFKEQ.

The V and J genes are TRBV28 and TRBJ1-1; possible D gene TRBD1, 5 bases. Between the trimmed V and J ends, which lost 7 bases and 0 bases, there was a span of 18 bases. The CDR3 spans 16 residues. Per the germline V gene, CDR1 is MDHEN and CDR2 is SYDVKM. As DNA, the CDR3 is TGTGCCAGCACCGAACTTGCGGGACTTATGAACACTGAAGCTTTCTTT. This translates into CASTELAGLMNTEAFF.